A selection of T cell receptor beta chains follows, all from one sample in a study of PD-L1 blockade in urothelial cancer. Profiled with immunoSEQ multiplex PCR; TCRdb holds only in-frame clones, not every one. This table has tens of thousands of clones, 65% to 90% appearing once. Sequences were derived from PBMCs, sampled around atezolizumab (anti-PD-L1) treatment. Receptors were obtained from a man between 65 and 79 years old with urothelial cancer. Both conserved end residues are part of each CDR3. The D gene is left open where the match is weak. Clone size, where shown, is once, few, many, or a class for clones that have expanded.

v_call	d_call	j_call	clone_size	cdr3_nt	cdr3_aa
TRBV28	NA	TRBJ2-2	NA	TGTGCCAGCAGGGGACACCCTAACACCGGGGAGCTGTTTTTT	CASRGHPNTGELFF
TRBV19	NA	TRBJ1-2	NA	TGTGCCTCCTCCGACAGTCCGGCTAACTATGGCTACACCTTC	CASSDSPANYGYTF
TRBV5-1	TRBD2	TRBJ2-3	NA	TGCGCCAGCAGCTCCCAACTAGCGGATAGCACAGATACGCAGTATTTT	CASSSQLADSTDTQYF
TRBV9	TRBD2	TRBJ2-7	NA	TGTGCCAGCAGCGTAGGTCCTAGCGGGAGTTCGACCGTGTACGAGCAGTACTTC	CASSVGPSGSSTVYEQYF
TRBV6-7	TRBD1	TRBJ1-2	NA	TGTGCCAGCAGTTACTGTGGCTCGGGACAGGGGGCGCTTGGCTACACCTTC	CASSYCGSGQGALGYTF
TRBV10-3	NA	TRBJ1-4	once	TGTGCCATCAGTGAGTCGGTTTCAGGGGACGAAAAACTGTTTTTT	CAISESVSGDEKLFF
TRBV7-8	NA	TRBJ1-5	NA	TGTGCCAGCAGCTTAGGGCGCAATCAGCCCCAGCATTTT	CASSLGRNQPQHF
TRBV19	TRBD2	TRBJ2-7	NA	TGTGCCAGTAGTACGCTAGCGGGAGTTAAGAACGAGCAGTACTTC	CASSTLAGVKNEQYF
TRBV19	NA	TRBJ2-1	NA	TGTGCCAGTAGTATAGCCCTACAGGGACCCAACAATGAGCAGTTCTTC	CASSIALQGPNNEQFF
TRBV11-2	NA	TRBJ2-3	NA	TGTGCCAGCAGCCCCGTCAGCGGGCACTTAGATACGCAGTATTTT	CASSPVSGHLDTQYF
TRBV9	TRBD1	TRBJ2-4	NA	TGTGCCAGCAGCGTAGGGGCAGGGGGAATCAGATACGACCATCAGTACTTC	CASSVGAGGIRYDHQYF
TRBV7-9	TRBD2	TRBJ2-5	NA	TGTGCCAGCAGTATAGCCGGGGGAGGGGAGACCCAGTACTTC	CASSIAGGGETQYF
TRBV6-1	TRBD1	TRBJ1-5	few	TGTGCCAGCAGTGAACTGAGGGGGCGAAATAGCAATCAGCCCCAGCATTTT	CASSELRGRNSNQPQHF
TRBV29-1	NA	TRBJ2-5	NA	TGCAGCGTTGAAGGCAGGGCCTCCCAAGAGACCCAGTACTTC	CSVEGRASQETQYF
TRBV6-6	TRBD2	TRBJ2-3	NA	TGTGCCAGCAGTTCCCCGTTGGCTAGCGGAACAGATACGCAGTATTTT	CASSSPLASGTDTQYF
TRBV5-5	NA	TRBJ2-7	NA	TGTGCCAGCAGCTCGGTATCCGCCTACGAGCAGTACTTC	CASSSVSAYEQYF
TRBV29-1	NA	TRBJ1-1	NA	TGCAGCGTTGGTGCGGCAGGGGCAGCGGTGAACACTGAAGCTTTCTTT	CSVGAAGAAVNTEAFF
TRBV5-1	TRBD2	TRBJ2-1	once	TGCGCCAGCAGCCCCGGGACTAGCGTAAATGAGCAGTTCTTC	CASSPGTSVNEQFF
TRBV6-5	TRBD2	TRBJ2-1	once	TGTGCCAGCTCCCTTAGCGGGAGGGCCAGGAATGAGCAGTTCTTC	CASSLSGRARNEQFF
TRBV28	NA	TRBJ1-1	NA	TGTGCCAGCAGACCCCCGGACAGTTTGGCTTTCTTT	CASRPPDSLAFF
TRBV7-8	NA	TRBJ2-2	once	TGTGCCAGCAGCCCAAACCGGGTCCGGGGTACCGGGGAGCTGTTTTTT	CASSPNRVRGTGELFF
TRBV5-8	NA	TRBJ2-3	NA	TGTGCCAGCAGCTTGGAGGGGCGGACAGGCACAGATACGCAGTATTTT	CASSLEGRTGTDTQYF
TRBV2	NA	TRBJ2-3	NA	TGTGCCAGCAGTGAGGACGGGAGAGGAGATACGCAGTATTTT	CASSEDGRGDTQYF
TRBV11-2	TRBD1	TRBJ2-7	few	TGTGCCAGCAGCCACCTCTCGGGACAGCTCTACGAGCAGTACTTC	CASSHLSGQLYEQYF
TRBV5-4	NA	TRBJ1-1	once	TGTGCCAGCAGCTTGGATGTTACAGCGAACACTGAAGCTTTCTTT	CASSLDVTANTEAFF
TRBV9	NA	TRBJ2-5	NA	TGTGCCAGCAGCGTAGGAAACTCAGGGGAGACCCAGTACTTC	CASSVGNSGETQYF
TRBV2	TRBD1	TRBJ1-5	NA	TGTGCCAGCAGTGATTCAGGGGGCGATCAGCCCCAGCATTTT	CASSDSGGDQPQHF
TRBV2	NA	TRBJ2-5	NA	TGTGCCAGCAGTGGACAGGGCGGGAGGGAGACCCAGTACTTC	CASSGQGGRETQYF
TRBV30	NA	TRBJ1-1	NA	TGTGCCTGGCAGGGTAGATCGGTCACTGAAGCTTTCTTT	CAWQGRSVTEAFF
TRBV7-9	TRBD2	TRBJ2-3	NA	TGTGCCAGCAGCACAGCCGGGAGGAATTCAGATACGCAGTATTTT	CASSTAGRNSDTQYF
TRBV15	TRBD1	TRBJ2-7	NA	TGTGCCACCAGCAGAGATTCCGGGACAGGGTTGTACGAGCAGTACTTC	CATSRDSGTGLYEQYF
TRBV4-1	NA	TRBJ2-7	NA	TGCGCCAGCAGCCAAAAAGAGGTCGCCTACGAGCAGTACTTC	CASSQKEVAYEQYF
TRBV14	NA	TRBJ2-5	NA	TGTGCCAGCAGCCAGCCTAACGGGGAGACCCAGTACTTC	CASSQPNGETQYF
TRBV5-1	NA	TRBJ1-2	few	TGCGCCAGCAGCTTGGGGCAGGTCAGGGATGGCTACACCTTC	CASSLGQVRDGYTF
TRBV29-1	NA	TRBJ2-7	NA	TGCAGCGTCCACCGGGGTCCGGGCTACGAGCAGTACTTC	CSVHRGPGYEQYF
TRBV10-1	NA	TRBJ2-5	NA	TGCGCCAGCAGTGAATCAGGGGGGGAGACCCAGTACTTC	CASSESGGETQYF
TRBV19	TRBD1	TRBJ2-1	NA	TGTGCCAGTAGTGCCCCGAGAGGACAGGGGGCGAACAATGAGCAGTTCTTC	CASSAPRGQGANNEQFF
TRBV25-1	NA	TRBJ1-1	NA	TGTGCCAGCAGTGGAGATCCCTGGTACGCTTTCTTT	CASSGDPWYAFF
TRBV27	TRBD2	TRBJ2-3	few	TGTGCCAGCAGTTTAAGGGTGGGGCTAGCGGGAACAGATACGCAGTATTTT	CASSLRVGLAGTDTQYF
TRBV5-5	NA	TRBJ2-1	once	TGTGCCAGCAGCTTGGGTTCAGGGGAGTCGCAAGCGCTGCAGTTCTTC	CASSLGSGESQALQFF
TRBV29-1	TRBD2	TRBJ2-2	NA	TGCAGCGTTTCGACTAGCGGGACGAACACCGGGGAGCTGTTTTTT	CSVSTSGTNTGELFF
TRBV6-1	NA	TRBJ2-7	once	TGTGCCAGCAGTTCCCTCCGCGGGTACGAGCAGTACTTC	CASSSLRGYEQYF
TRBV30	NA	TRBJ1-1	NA	TGTGCCTGGAGTGTAGGACTGCAGAACACTGAAGCTTTCTTT	CAWSVGLQNTEAFF